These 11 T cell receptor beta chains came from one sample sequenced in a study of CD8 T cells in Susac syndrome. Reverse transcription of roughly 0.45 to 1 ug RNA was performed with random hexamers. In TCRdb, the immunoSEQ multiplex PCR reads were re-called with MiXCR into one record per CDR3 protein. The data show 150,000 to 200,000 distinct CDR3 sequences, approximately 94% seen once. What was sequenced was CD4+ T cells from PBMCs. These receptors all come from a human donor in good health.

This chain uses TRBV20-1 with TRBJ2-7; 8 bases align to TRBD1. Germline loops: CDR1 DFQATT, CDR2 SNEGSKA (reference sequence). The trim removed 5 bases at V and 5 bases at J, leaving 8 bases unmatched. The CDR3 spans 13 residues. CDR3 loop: CSALGQGLHEQYF. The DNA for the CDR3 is TGCAGTGCTCTAGGACAGGGTCTCCACGAGCAGTACTTC.

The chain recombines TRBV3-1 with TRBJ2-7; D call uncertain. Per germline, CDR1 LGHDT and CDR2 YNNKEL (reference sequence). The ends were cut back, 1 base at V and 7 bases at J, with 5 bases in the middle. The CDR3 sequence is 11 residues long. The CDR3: CASSQAVEQYF. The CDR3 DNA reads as TGTGCCAGCAGCCAAGCCGTGGAGCAGTACTTC.

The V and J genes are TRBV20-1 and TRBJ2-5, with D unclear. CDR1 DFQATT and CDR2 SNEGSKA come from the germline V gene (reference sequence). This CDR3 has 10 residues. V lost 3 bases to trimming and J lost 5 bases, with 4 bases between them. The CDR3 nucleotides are TGCAGTGCTAGCTGGGAGACCCAGTACTTC. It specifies CSASWETQYF.

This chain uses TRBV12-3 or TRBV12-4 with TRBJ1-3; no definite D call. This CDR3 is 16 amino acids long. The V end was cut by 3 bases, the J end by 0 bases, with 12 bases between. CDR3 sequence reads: CASSLARLSSGNTIYF. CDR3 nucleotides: TGTGCCAGCAGTTTGGCTCGTCTTAGCTCTGGAAACACCATATATTTT.

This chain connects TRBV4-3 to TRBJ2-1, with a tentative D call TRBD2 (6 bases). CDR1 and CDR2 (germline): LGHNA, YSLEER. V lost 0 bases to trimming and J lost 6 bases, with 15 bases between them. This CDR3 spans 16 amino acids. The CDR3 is CASSQELTSTSNEQFF. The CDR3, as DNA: TGCGCCAGCAGCCAAGAACTGACTAGTACTTCCAATGAGCAGTTCTTC.

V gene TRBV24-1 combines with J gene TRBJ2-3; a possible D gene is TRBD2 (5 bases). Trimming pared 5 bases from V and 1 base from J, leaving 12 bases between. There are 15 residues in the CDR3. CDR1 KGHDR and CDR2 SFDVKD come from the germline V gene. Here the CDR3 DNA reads TGTGCCACCAGTGGTACTAGTGTAGGCACAGATACGCAGTATTTT. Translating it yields CATSGTSVGTDTQYF.

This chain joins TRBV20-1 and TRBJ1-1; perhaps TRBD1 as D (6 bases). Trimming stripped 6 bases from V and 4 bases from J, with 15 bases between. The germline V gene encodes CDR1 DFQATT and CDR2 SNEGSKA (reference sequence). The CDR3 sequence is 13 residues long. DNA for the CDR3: TGCAGTGCCCGGACAGCGAAGGTCACTGAAGCTTTCTTT. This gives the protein CSARTAKVTEAFF.

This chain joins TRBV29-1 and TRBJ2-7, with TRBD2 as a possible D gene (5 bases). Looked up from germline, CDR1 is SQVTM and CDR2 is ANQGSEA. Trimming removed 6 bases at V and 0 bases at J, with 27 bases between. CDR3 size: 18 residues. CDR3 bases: TGCAGCGTGGCCAACCGGGAACAAACCAGAAGAAGCTCCTACGAGCAGTACTTC. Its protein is CSVANREQTRRSSYEQYF.

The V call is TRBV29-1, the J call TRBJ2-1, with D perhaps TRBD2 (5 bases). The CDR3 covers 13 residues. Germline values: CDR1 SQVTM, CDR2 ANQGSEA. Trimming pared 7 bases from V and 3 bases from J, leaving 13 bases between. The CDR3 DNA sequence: TGCAGCGCCTGGTCCGGGAACTACAATGAGCAGTTCTTC. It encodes CSAWSGNYNEQFF.

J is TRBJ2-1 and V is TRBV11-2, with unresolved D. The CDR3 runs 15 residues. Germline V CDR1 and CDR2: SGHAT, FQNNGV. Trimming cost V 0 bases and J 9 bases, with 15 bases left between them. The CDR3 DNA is TGTGCCAGCAGCTTAGACCAAAATGGGGAAGGTGAGCAGTTCTTC. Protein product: CASSLDQNGEGEQFF.

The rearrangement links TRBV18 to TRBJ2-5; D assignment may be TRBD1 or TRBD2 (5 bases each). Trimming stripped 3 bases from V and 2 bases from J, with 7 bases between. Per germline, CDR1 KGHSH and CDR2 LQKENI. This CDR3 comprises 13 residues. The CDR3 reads CASSPGRQETQYF. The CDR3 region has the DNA TGTGCCAGCTCACCGGGACGGCAAGAGACCCAGTACTTC.